The 27 T cell receptor beta chains below were found in one sample sequenced in a study of chemoradiotherapy in HPV16-positive cancers. Method: immunoSEQ multiplex PCR; TCRdb's copy keeps in-frame clones and lacks some. The table records 7,500 or so clones, about two thirds of them present only once. The sample in question was tumor tissue, obtained from a patient who underwent chemoradiotherapy. All receptors derive from a human donor with HPV-associated anogenital cancer.

This clone has only a few counts. The genes are TRBV27 and TRBJ2-2, with 7 bases lining up with TRBD1. Germline values: CDR1 MNHEY, CDR2 SMNVEV (reference sequence). V lost 3 bases, J lost 4 bases, and 5 bases stayed unmatched. This CDR3 is built from 15 residues. The CDR3 loop reads CASSFSSGGTGELFF. In nucleotides, the CDR3 is TGTGCCAGCAGTTTCTCTTCAGGGGGCACCGGGGAGCTGTTTTTT.

The chain uses TRBV5-1 and TRBJ1-1; no clear D gene. Germline CDR1 reads SGHRS; CDR2 reads YFSETQ. Trimming cost V 0 bases and J 1 base, with 4 bases left between them. This CDR3 region has 13 residues. The CDR3 loop is CASSLEGNTEAFF. CDR3 sequence (DNA): TGCGCCAGCAGCTTGGAAGGGAACACTGAAGCTTTCTTT.

This clone was observed a few times. The V gene is TRBV5-6, the J gene TRBJ1-1; 7 bases are shared with TRBD1. The V gene's germline CDR1 is SGHDT and CDR2 YYEEEE. This CDR3 has 14 residues. V gave up 3 bases and J gave up 4 bases; unmatched junction bases: 6. CDR3 protein: CASSYPSGGTEAFF. CDR3 DNA sequence: TGTGCCAGCAGCTACCCCTCAGGGGGCACTGAAGCTTTCTTT.

This clone came up a few times. This chain uses TRBV11-2 with TRBJ1-1; D gene unclear. Germline V gene lookup returns CDR1 SGHAT and CDR2 FQNNGV. V dropped 8 bases and J dropped 9 bases, with 22 bases sitting between them. CDR3 length: 14 residues. The CDR3 spells CASLTVEGVGKAFF. The CDR3 DNA follows: TGTGCCAGCTTGACCGTGGAGGGCGTGGGCAAAGCTTTCTTT.

This clone was found once. The CDR3 is CASSPSPYEQYF. The CDR3 DNA reads TGTGCCAGCAGCCCCTCTCCCTACGAGCAGTACTTC. This chain connects TRBV11-2 to TRBJ2-7; D is undetermined. V was pared by 5 bases and J by 2 bases, with 7 bases between. CDR1 and CDR2 from the germline V gene are SGHAT and FQNNGV. The CDR3 is made up of 12 amino acids.

This chain uses TRBV7-9 with TRBJ1-5; tentative D call: TRBD1 (5 bases). In germline, CDR1 is SEHNR, CDR2 FQNEAQ (reference sequence). Between the trimmed V and J ends, which lost 1 base and 7 bases, there was a span of 11 bases. The CDR3 runs 14 residues. CDR3 bases: TGTGCCAGCAGCTTAGGACAGCGGGGACAGCCCCAGCATTTT. Encoded protein: CASSLGQRGQPQHF.

This chain connects TRBV5-1 to TRBJ2-4; 7 nucleotides align to TRBD2. In germline, CDR1 is SGHRS, CDR2 YFSETQ. V shed 1 base and J 3 bases; nucleotides not matched to a gene: 4. The CDR3 length is 15 residues. CDR3 loop: CASSLSLADKNIQYF. The CDR3, as DNA: TGCGCCAGCAGCTTGTCGCTAGCGGACAAAAACATTCAGTACTTC.

The CDR3 DNA reads TGTGCCAGTAGTGGGACAGAAGAGACCCAGTACTTC. Encoded protein: CASSGTEETQYF. The chain carries TRBV19 and TRBJ2-5; 7 positions match TRBD1. CDR1 is LNHDA and CDR2 is SQIVND in the germline V gene (reference sequence). Unmatched junction bases numbered 0, after V lost 5 bases and J lost 3 bases. CDR3 length: 12 residues.

The chain uses TRBV29-1 and TRBJ1-6, with D possibly matching TRBD1 (6 bases). The CDR3 extends over 14 amino acids. Trimming shortened V by 6 bases and J by 4 bases, and 13 bases separated the two germline ends. CDR1 is SQVTM, CDR2 ANQGSEA, per germline. For the CDR3, the DNA is TGCAGCGTATCAACAGGGTCGTATAATTCACCCCTCCACTTT. Protein: CSVSTGSYNSPLHF.

In its sample, this clone was seen once. J is TRBJ2-7 and V is TRBV27; D unresolved. Germline V gives CDR1 MNHEY, CDR2 SMNVEV (reference sequence). V dropped 0 bases and J dropped 2 bases, with 8 bases sitting between them. The CDR3 runs 14 residues. The CDR3 here is CASSLSKMAYEQYF. The DNA of the CDR3 is TGTGCCAGCAGTTTATCGAAGATGGCCTACGAGCAGTACTTC.

This clone was seen only once. V usage is TRBV7-2 and J usage is TRBJ1-5; D gene unclear. Trimming removed 4 bases at V and 3 bases at J, with 10 bases between. Per germline, CDR1 SGHTA and CDR2 FQGNSA. The CDR3 has 14 amino acids. The CDR3 sequence is CASSSSGYNQPQHF. In nucleotides, the CDR3 is TGTGCCAGCAGCTCTTCGGGTTACAATCAGCCCCAGCATTTT.

The V and J genes are TRBV6-5 and TRBJ2-2; 8 bases line up with TRBD1. The CDR3 totals 15 residues. Germline V gene data show CDR1 as MNHEY and CDR2 as SVGAGI. J was trimmed by 7 bases and V by 6 bases; bases with no gene match: 10. CDR3 amino acids: CASSRRTGRVGELFF. Here the CDR3 DNA reads TGTGCCAGCAGCCGTCGGACAGGGCGGGTCGGGGAGCTGTTTTTT.

The CDR3 DNA is TGTGCCAGCAGCCAAGATCGAGCGGGGGCCTACGAGCAGTACTTC. Translation gives CASSQDRAGAYEQYF. The chain employs TRBV4-2 and TRBJ2-7; 8 bases line up with TRBD2. J lost 2 bases, V lost 0 bases, and 3 bases had no gene match. The CDR3 totals 15 residues. In germline, CDR1 is LGHNA, CDR2 YNFKEQ.

In its sample, this clone was seen a few times. CDR3 coding DNA: TGTGCCAGCAGCAAACAGGGGGCGTCTGGAAACACCATATATTTT. It specifies CASSKQGASGNTIYF. The V gene is TRBV7-9, the J gene TRBJ1-3, with 9 bases identical to TRBD1. The CDR3 extends over 15 amino acids. Germline values: CDR1 SEHNR, CDR2 FQNEAQ (reference sequence). Trimming cost V 5 bases and J 1 base; bases outside gene matches: 3.

The CDR3 nucleotides are TGTGCCAGCAGCTTAGAAGCGGGAGGCCTCTCTGGAAACACCATATATTTT. Residues: CASSLEAGGLSGNTIYF. The chain links TRBV7-2 to TRBJ1-3; no definite D call. Trimming shortened V by 1 base and J by 0 bases, and 13 bases separated the two germline ends. Germline CDR1 is SGHTA and CDR2 is FQGNSA. There are 17 residues in the CDR3.

This clone appeared a single time. Here the CDR3 reads CASSYDLGSGTQYF. In DNA, the CDR3 is TGTGCCAGCAGTTACGACCTAGGCTCGGGGACGCAGTATTTT. The rearrangement joins TRBV6-6 to TRBJ2-3; possibly TRBD2 for D (5 bases). The germline gives CDR1 MNHNY, CDR2 SVGAGI (reference sequence). The V and J ends lost 2 bases and 9 bases respectively, with 15 bases between them. The CDR3 covers 14 residues.

The chain links TRBV5-3 to TRBJ1-3; no firm D call. TRBV5-3 is an open reading frame, and its role is uncertain. The CDR3 covers 15 residues. V was shortened by 3 bases and J by 0 bases, with 10 bases between the two germline ends. CDR3: CARSWRHDSGNTIYF. In DNA, the CDR3 is TGTGCCAGAAGCTGGCGCCACGACTCTGGAAACACCATATATTTT.

The chain has TRBV2 and TRBJ1-1; D call uncertain. The CDR3 loop spans 11 amino acids. The V end was cut by 6 bases, the J end by 1 base, with 3 bases between. CDR1 is SNHLY and CDR2 is FYNNEI in the germline V gene. CDR3 residues: CASSPNTEAFF. The CDR3, as DNA: TGTGCCAGCAGCCCGAACACTGAAGCTTTCTTT.

This clone appeared a few times. This rearrangement joins TRBV7-9 to TRBJ2-1; TRBD2 aligns across 9 bases. Germline lookup yields CDR1 SEHNR and CDR2 FQNEAQ (reference sequence). The CDR3 spans 14 residues. With 2 bases clipped from V and 7 bases from J, the junction kept 3 bases outside the gene matches. CDR3 nucleotides: TGTGCCAGCAGCTTACATAGCGGGGGTAATGAGCAGTTCTTC. This sequence encodes CASSLHSGGNEQFF.

The chain couples TRBV11-3 to TRBJ1-1, with D possibly TRBD1 on 6 matching bases. The CDR3 runs 13 residues. V was clipped by 4 bases and J by 7 bases, with 13 bases between them. The germline V gene encodes CDR1 SGHNT and CDR2 YENEEA. In nucleotides, the CDR3 is TGTGCCAGCAGCTCTAGGCTGGACAGTGAAGCTTTCTTT. This translates into CASSSRLDSEAFF.

A single count supports this clone. The J gene is TRBJ2-7, the V gene TRBV28; the D gene is possibly TRBD2 (6 bases). CDR1 and CDR2 from the germline V gene are MDHEN and SYDVKM. Trimming shortened V by 7 bases and J by 5 bases, and 18 bases separated the two germline ends. CDR3 length: 14 amino acids. The CDR3 coding sequence is TGTGCCAGCAATGGGGAAACTAGCCCCCACGAGCAGTACTTC. Protein sequence: CASNGETSPHEQYF.

The chain recombines TRBV21-1 with TRBJ2-5; TRBD1, the table's D call, was not compared with the DNA. TRBV21-1 is noted as a pseudogene. The CDR3 is made up of 12 amino acids. The CDR3 loop is CASSGGMETQYF. CDR3 DNA: TGTGCCAGCAGCGGGGGCATGGAGACCCAGTACTTC.

The chain couples TRBV28 to TRBJ1-2; D is perhaps TRBD1 (6 bases). In germline, CDR1 is MDHEN, CDR2 SYDVKM. This CDR3 is built from 12 residues. Trimming took off 4 bases at V and 8 bases at J, with 11 bases between the two ends. The CDR3 DNA reads as TGTGCCAGCAGTTCACAGGGTAAAGGCTACACCTTC. This translates into CASSSQGKGYTF.

The rearrangement joins TRBV30 to TRBJ1-2; TRBD1 agrees at 9 bases. The CDR3 is 13 amino acids. CDR1 and CDR2 (germline): GTSNPN, SVGIG (reference sequence). V gave up 3 bases and J gave up 4 bases; unmatched junction bases: 3. The CDR3 sequence: CAWRGTGLYGYTF. In DNA, the CDR3 is TGTGCCTGGAGGGGGACAGGGCTCTATGGCTACACCTTC.

The gene calls are TRBV25-1 and TRBJ2-7, with a weak D call TRBD1 (6 bases). V was cut by 2 bases and J by 5 bases, with 19 bases left in between. Germline V CDR1 and CDR2: MGHDK, SYGVNS. The CDR3 loop spans 16 amino acids. The CDR3 protein is CASSELDLVGGDEQYF. The CDR3, as DNA: TGTGCCAGCAGTGAACTAGACCTGGTAGGGGGAGACGAGCAGTACTTC.

This clone was seen a few times. The CDR3 sequence is CASSDHYEQYF. The CDR3 bases are TGTGCCAGCAGTGACCACTACGAGCAGTACTTC. V gene TRBV6-1 combines with J gene TRBJ2-7; no reliable D call. Trimming pared 3 bases from V and 3 bases from J, leaving 3 bases between. Germline CDR1 is MNHNS and CDR2 is SASEGT. The CDR3 contains 11 residues.

The genes are TRBV7-3 and TRBJ1-6; no clear D gene. V was cut by 5 bases and J by 3 bases, with 5 bases left in between. Germline CDR1 reads SGHTA; CDR2 reads FQGTGA. CDR3 length: 13 amino acids. CDR3 amino acids: CASSPSYNSPLHF. DNA of the CDR3: TGTGCCAGCAGCCCGAGCTATAATTCACCCCTCCACTTT.